This T cell receptor (beta chain) originates from a study of molecular identifiers for immune sequencing clone quantification. Study findings and constraints: Over 97% of CMV-specific effector molecules, but under 1% of naive ones, were in clones above 20 copies.

Listed TCR primers and previously described methods were used for bulk TCR libraries. TCRdb passed the PCR reads through MiXCR, listing each CDR3 protein once. The sample lists about 320,000 distinct CDR3 sequences; over 20% were seen once. Libraries of naive CD8 T cells were made from around 20,000 to 1,000,000 sorted cells. They used 10%, 30% or 50% RNA. Naive CD8 T cells were FACS-sorted by CD8+CD4-CCR7+CD45RA+ markers. Germline values: CDR1 SQVTM, CDR2 ANQGSEA. With 6 bases removed from V and 4 bases from J, the gap between germline ends came to 17 bases. The CDR3 contains 14 residues. This clonotype appeared many times. The antigen is unknown.

The sequence came from a human donor in good health. Some libraries in this study had Jurkat cell RNA spiked in. The rearrangement links TRBV29-1 to TRBJ2-3; a possible D gene is TRBD1 (6 bases). The sequenced material came from naive CD8+ T cells from blood, with Jurkat cell RNA spiked in. Subset reported: FACS-sorted CD8+CD4-CCR7+CD45RA+ naive T cells. CDR3 nucleotide sequence: TGCAGCGTACCCCTCAGGGGTTCGCCAGATACGCAGTATTTT. Translation: CSVPLRGSPDTQYF.